The 26 T cell receptor beta chains below were found in one sample sequenced in a study of blood T cell repertoires in COVID-19. Method: immunoSEQ multiplex PCR; TCRdb's copy keeps in-frame clones and lacks some. The table lists hundreds of thousands of clones, around 90% of them singletons. The sequenced material came from peripheral blood. These receptor sequences come from an older man with acute or convalescent COVID-19.

This clone was counted once. This chain joins TRBV6-6 and TRBJ1-1; TRBD1 matches 7 bases. The CDR3 sequence is 15 residues long. CDR1 is MNHNY and CDR2 is SVGAGI in the germline V gene (reference sequence). V dropped 10 bases and J dropped 1; count of bases not matched to a gene: 12. The CDR3 DNA reads as TGTGCCACCCGACAGGGAGCCCAGAGGAACACTGAAGCTTTCTTT. Its protein product is CATRQGAQRNTEAFF.

In DNA, the CDR3 is TGCAGTGCTAGTCAACCGCCGGGGTCACCCCTCCACTTT. This encodes CSASQPPGSPLHF. The chain employs TRBV20-1 and TRBJ1-6; no definite D call. The CDR3 length is 13 residues. CDR1 and CDR2 (germline): DFQATT, SNEGSKA (reference sequence). V dropped 3 bases and J dropped 10 bases, with 13 bases sitting between them.

The CDR3 region has the DNA TGCGCCAGCAGCCAAGATCCGACCAGCGGGATTTCGCAGTTCTTC. Protein: CASSQDPTSGISQFF. The genes are TRBV4-1 and TRBJ2-1, with 7 bases lining up with TRBD2. V was clipped by 0 bases and J by 12 bases; unmatched bases: 11. Germline V CDR1 and CDR2: MGHRA, YSYEKL. CDR3 length equals 15 residues.

The rearrangement joins TRBV10-2 to TRBJ1-5; TRBD1 might be the D (6 bases). Germline lookup yields CDR1 WSHSY and CDR2 SAAADI. The CDR3 extends over 12 amino acids. Trimming shortened V by 3 bases and J by 9 bases, and 9 bases separated the two germline ends. CDR3 DNA sequence: TGCGCCAGCAGTGAATGGGGGCCGCCCCAGCATTTT. Its protein is CASSEWGPPQHF.

The chain employs TRBV25-1 and TRBJ2-5, with a weak D call TRBD2 (6 bases). V was shortened by 6 bases and J by 5 bases, with 10 bases between the two germline ends. Per germline, CDR1 MGHDK and CDR2 SYGVNS. The CDR3 runs to 12 residues. CDR3 sequence (DNA): TGTGCCAGCAGCATCCGGGGGGAGACCCAGTACTTC. Its protein is CASSIRGETQYF.

The V call is TRBV18, the J call TRBJ1-6; 7 nucleotides align to TRBD1. The CDR3 totals 14 residues. V lost 5 bases and J lost 7; bases outside the gene matches: 5. The germline gives CDR1 KGHSH, CDR2 LQKENI. Here the CDR3 DNA reads TGTGCCAGCTCAGTAGGGGGCGAAAATTCACCCCTCCACTTT. It encodes CASSVGGENSPLHF.

CDR3 coding DNA: TGCGCCAGCAGCTTGGGCGGGGGGGCTGAGACCCAGTACTTC. Translated, it gives CASSLGGGAETQYF. This sequence joins TRBV5-1 and TRBJ2-5; TRBD2 matches at 9 bases. Germline V lookup: CDR1 SGHRS, CDR2 YFSETQ. The CDR3 is 14 amino acids. With V trimmed by 0 bases and J by 5 bases, 2 bases remained unmatched.

The chain links TRBV5-6 to TRBJ1-5; D call uncertain. The CDR3 is made up of 13 amino acids. Trimming stripped 4 bases from V and 6 bases from J, with 11 bases between. Germline V gives CDR1 SGHDT, CDR2 YYEEEE. CDR3 loop: CASSRSSSQPQHF. The CDR3 DNA sequence: TGTGCCAGCAGCCGTTCTAGTAGTCAGCCCCAGCATTTT.

The V gene is TRBV7-9, the J gene TRBJ2-5, with 9 bases lining up with TRBD1. This CDR3 is built from 15 residues. V dropped 4 bases and J dropped 5; count of bases not matched to a gene: 8. CDR1 and CDR2 from the germline V gene are SEHNR and FQNEAQ (reference sequence). In nucleotides, the CDR3 is TGTGCCAGCAGCTCCTTAGGGACAGGGCAGGAGACCCAGTACTTC. This encodes CASSSLGTGQETQYF.

This clone is a singleton in its sample. This chain connects TRBV5-1 to TRBJ2-3; D is perhaps TRBD2 (6 bases). The V end was cut by 4 bases, the J end by 6 bases, with 12 bases between. Germline values: CDR1 SGHRS, CDR2 YFSETQ. There are 13 residues in the CDR3. CDR3 sequence: CASSPRRGDTQYF. The CDR3 DNA is TGCGCCAGCAGCCCGAGGCGGGGTGATACGCAGTATTTT.

The chain carries TRBV27 and TRBJ1-6; unclear D gene. Trimming left V 5 bases short and J 1 base short, with 12 bases between. The CDR3 consists of 16 residues. Germline V CDR1 and CDR2: MNHEY, SMNVEV (reference sequence). CDR3 coding DNA: TGTGCCAGCAGTCCCATCTCGAGTTCCTATAATTCACCCCTCCACTTT. Translation gives CASSPISSSYNSPLHF.

The genes are TRBV2 and TRBJ1-1; 12 positions match TRBD1. This CDR3 has 14 amino acids. J lost 1 base, V lost 8 bases, and 2 bases had no gene match. Germline V gives CDR1 SNHLY, CDR2 FYNNEI. The CDR3 reads CASGGQGANTEAFF. The CDR3, as DNA: TGTGCCAGCGGGGGACAGGGGGCGAACACTGAAGCTTTCTTT.

The chain recombines TRBV5-1 with TRBJ2-5, with D possibly matching TRBD1 (6 bases). Trimming took off 9 bases at V and 4 bases at J, with 19 bases between the two ends. CDR3 length: 14 amino acids. Germline assignment: CDR1 SGHRS and CDR2 YFSETQ. CDR3 in DNA: TGCGCCATCGTCTTCCGGCGAGGGGGAGAGACCCAGTACTTC. Amino acids: CAIVFRRGGETQYF.

This chain connects TRBV6-5 to TRBJ1-4, with a possible D match to TRBD1 (5 bases). The V end was cut by 9 bases, the J end by 6 bases, with 11 bases between. Germline CDR1 reads MNHEY; CDR2 reads SVGAGI. The CDR3 is 12 amino acids. CDR3 residues: CARGAVYEKLFF. CDR3 sequence (DNA): TGTGCCAGAGGGGCGGTTTATGAAAAACTGTTTTTT.

The CDR3 DNA reads TGTGCCAGTATGGGGACTAGCGGGAGGGCTAGGACAGATACGCAGTATTTT. Translated, it gives CASMGTSGRARTDTQYF. The V gene is TRBV19, the J gene TRBJ2-3, with TRBD2 matching over 16 bases. V dropped 7 bases and J dropped 3; count of bases not matched to a gene: 7. The CDR3 spans 17 residues. Germline V CDR1 and CDR2: LNHDA, SQIVND (reference sequence).

CDR3 coding DNA: TGTGCCAGCTCCCCGGGACTGAACTACGAGCAGTACTTC. The encoded protein is CASSPGLNYEQYF. The rearrangement joins TRBV18 to TRBJ2-7; perhaps TRBD2 as D (6 bases). Trimming left V 6 bases short and J 3 bases short, with 12 bases between. This CDR3 is 13 amino acids long. The germline V gene has CDR1 KGHSH and CDR2 LQKENI.

V is TRBV6-5 and J is TRBJ1-2; TRBD1 aligns across 8 bases. J gave up 6 bases and V 7 bases, and 7 bases lay outside the gene matches. The CDR3 is 13 residues long. Germline CDR1 reads MNHEY; CDR2 reads SVGAGI. The CDR3: CASKDREANGYTF. The CDR3 DNA is TGTGCCAGCAAGGACAGGGAGGCTAATGGCTACACCTTC.

The rearrangement links TRBV2 to TRBJ1-2; a weak D match, TRBD1 (5 bases). CDR3 length equals 14 residues. V was trimmed by 0 bases and J by 5 bases, leaving 10 bases between them. Per germline, CDR1 SNHLY and CDR2 FYNNEI. The CDR3 bases are TGTGCCAGCAGTGAAGCTTGGGGGGGATATGGCTACACCTTC. It translates to CASSEAWGGYGYTF.

The chain has TRBV9 and TRBJ2-1; 15 bases line up with TRBD2. The germline V gene has CDR1 SGDLS and CDR2 YYNGEE. The CDR3 is 15 residues long. V was pared by 3 bases and J by 6 bases, with 1 base of the junction left unmatched. The chain's CDR3 is CASSAGLAGGNEQFF. The CDR3 nucleotides read TGTGCCAGCAGCGCGGGACTAGCGGGGGGCAATGAGCAGTTCTTC.

The chain links TRBV14 to TRBJ1-1; the match to TRBD1 covers 11 bases. The V and J ends lost 0 bases and 6 bases, in that order; junction bases with no gene match: 3. The germline CDR1 and CDR2 sequences are SGHDN and FVKESK. The CDR3 has 15 residues. The CDR3 loop reads CASSQEGQGGSEAFF. The CDR3 DNA reads as TGTGCCAGCAGCCAAGAGGGACAGGGGGGCTCTGAAGCTTTCTTT.

A few counts support this clone. The chain employs TRBV11-2 and TRBJ1-1, with D possibly TRBD1 on 5 matching bases. This CDR3 is 12 amino acids long. Germline-derived CDR1 and CDR2 are SGHAT and FQNNGV. Trimming left V 3 bases short and J 7 bases short, with 9 bases between. CDR3 amino acids: CASSLTDREAFF. CDR3 nucleotides: TGTGCCAGCAGCTTGACAGACCGTGAAGCTTTCTTT.

This chain uses TRBV7-3 with TRBJ2-3, with 7 positions matching TRBD2. The V gene end was trimmed by 4 bases and the J gene end by 4 bases; junction bases not matched to a gene: 8. Looked up from germline, CDR1 is SGHTA and CDR2 is FQGTGA. This CDR3 comprises 15 residues. CDR3 DNA sequence: TGTGCCAGCAGCTGGGGGGGTGGTCTTCCAGATACGCAGTATTTT. Protein: CASSWGGGLPDTQYF.

This clone was observed a single time. The chain links TRBV7-2 to TRBJ2-7, with 9 bases matching TRBD1. Germline V gene data show CDR1 as SGHTA and CDR2 as FQGNSA. V was clipped by 0 bases and J by 2 bases; unmatched bases: 2. The CDR3 contains 15 residues. The CDR3: CASSLATGGPYEQYF. Here the CDR3 DNA reads TGTGCCAGCAGCTTAGCGACAGGGGGTCCCTACGAGCAGTACTTC.

Turning to this clone: Distinct nucleotide sequences in the sample also encode this CDR3. The rearrangement uses TRBV19 and TRBJ1-1, with a weak D call TRBD1 (6 bases). This CDR3 contains 13 residues. Germline V gene data show CDR1 as LNHDA and CDR2 as SQIVND (reference sequence). V shed 5 bases and J shed 4 bases, with 11 bases lying between them. The CDR3 here is CASSQGRGTEAFF. CDR3 nucleotides: TGTGCCAGTAGTCAAGGCAGGGGCACTGAAGCTTTCTTT.

This clone has only one observation. The chain recombines TRBV4-2 with TRBJ1-2, with TRBD1 matching 10 bases. The length of the CDR3 is 14 residues. V trimming: 6 bases; J trimming: 3 bases; junction bases outside the gene matches: 4. Germline CDR1 and CDR2: LGHNA and YNFKEQ. The CDR3 is CASSRQGADYGYTF. CDR3 DNA sequence: TGTGCCAGCAGTCGACAGGGGGCTGACTATGGCTACACCTTC.

This sequence joins TRBV9 and TRBJ1-3; D is perhaps TRBD1 (5 bases). Looked up from germline, CDR1 is SGDLS and CDR2 is YYNGEE. The ends were cut back, 0 bases at V and 2 bases at J, with 6 bases in the middle. The CDR3 is 14 amino acids. The CDR3 coding sequence is TGTGCCAGCAGCGTAGAACAGGCTGGAAACACCATATATTTT. It yields the protein CASSVEQAGNTIYF.